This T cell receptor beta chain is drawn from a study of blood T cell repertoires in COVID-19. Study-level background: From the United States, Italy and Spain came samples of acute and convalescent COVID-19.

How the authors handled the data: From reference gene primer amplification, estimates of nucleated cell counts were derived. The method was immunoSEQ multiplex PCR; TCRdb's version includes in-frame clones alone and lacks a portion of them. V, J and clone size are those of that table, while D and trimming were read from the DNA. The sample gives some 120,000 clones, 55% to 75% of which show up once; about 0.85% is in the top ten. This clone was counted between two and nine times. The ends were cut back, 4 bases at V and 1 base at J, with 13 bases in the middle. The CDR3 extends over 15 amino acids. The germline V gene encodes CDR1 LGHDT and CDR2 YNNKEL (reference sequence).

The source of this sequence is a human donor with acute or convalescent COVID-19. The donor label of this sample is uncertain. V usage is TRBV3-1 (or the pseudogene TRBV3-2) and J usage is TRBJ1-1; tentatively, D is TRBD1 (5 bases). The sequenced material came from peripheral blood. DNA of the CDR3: TGTGCCAGCAGCCTCGACAGCCTTCCGAACACTGAAGCTTTCTTT. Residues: CASSLDSLPNTEAFF.